Shown below are 30 T cell receptor beta chains from a single sample sequenced in a study of regulatory T cells in long-lasting Graves disease. Documented time point: newly diagnosed GD, antithyroid drugs for less than 3 months. Extracted RNA from PBMCs served as the source of the TCR library. Building the TCR beta libraries relied on iRepertoire HTBI primers, and CDR3 regions underwent Arm-PCR. Using its own MiXCR run on the multiplex PCR reads, TCRdb lists one record per CDR3 protein. The sample lists roughly 350,000 distinct CDR3 sequences, about 16% occurring once. These same records also appear under a second study, on T cells in Graves' hyperthyroidism and ophthalmopathy.

The sequences come from peripheral blood mononuclear cells (PBMCs), collected at new diagnosis, from a patient treated with antithyroid drugs. The receptors here all came from a woman aged 18-35 years with Graves disease.

The rearrangement uses TRBV25-1 and TRBJ1-3; D uncertain. This CDR3 region has 13 residues. In germline, CDR1 is MGHDK, CDR2 SYGVNS. The V and J ends lost 2 bases and 1 base respectively, with 3 bases between them. The CDR3 nucleotides read TGTGCCAGCAGTGAACTTTCTGGAAACACCATATATTTT. The encoded protein is CASSELSGNTIYF.

This sequence joins TRBV29-1 and TRBJ1-1; D might be TRBD1 (6 bases). The CDR3 consists of 15 residues. Deletions cut 2 bases from V and 4 bases from J, with 17 bases between. CDR1 and CDR2 from the germline V gene are SQVTM and ANQGSEA. The CDR3 DNA reads TGCAGCGTTGAACTTGGGGGCCCGGGCGGCACTGAAGCTTTCTTT. Amino acid sequence: CSVELGGPGGTEAFF.

The sample holds many counts of this clonotype. The V call is TRBV18, the J call TRBJ2-7, with D perhaps TRBD1 (6 bases). The CDR3 covers 15 residues. The V end was cut by 3 bases, the J end by 2 bases, with 14 bases between. In germline, CDR1 is KGHSH, CDR2 LQKENI. The CDR3, as DNA: TGTGCCAGCTCACCCCCACAGGGATTCACCTACGAGCAGTACTTC. Protein product: CASSPPQGFTYEQYF.

This clonotype was observed many times. The chain uses TRBV13 and TRBJ1-2, with D possibly being TRBD1 (5 bases). Germline V gene lookup returns CDR1 PRHDT and CDR2 FYEKMQ (reference sequence). The CDR3 spans 12 residues. The ends were cut back, 2 bases at V and 8 bases at J, with 9 bases in the middle. The CDR3 DNA follows: TGTGCCAGCAGCTTACAAAGACAGGGCTACACCTTC. Its translation: CASSLQRQGYTF.

On this clonotype itself: The junction departs from germline at one end; a sequencing error may be responsible. The chain combines TRBV5-1 with TRBJ2-1; D remains ambiguous. The germline CDR1 and CDR2 sequences are SGHRS and YFSETQ. This CDR3 comprises 17 residues. The CDR3 spells CASSLVVRHKEDNEQFF. In DNA form, the CDR3 reads TGTGCCAGCAGCTTGGTTGTTAGGCACAAAGAGGACAATGAGCAGTTCTTC.

This clonotype was counted many times. The chain is built from TRBV30 and TRBJ2-2, with a weak D call TRBD2 (5 bases). CDR1 and CDR2 from the germline V gene are GTSNPN and SVGIG (reference sequence). Deletions cut 0 bases from V and 8 bases from J, with 13 bases between. The CDR3 loop spans 14 amino acids. This CDR3 reads CAWSVEFRGGELFF. The CDR3 DNA is TGTGCCTGGAGTGTAGAGTTTCGGGGAGGGGAGCTGTTTTTT.

This clonotype was seen ten or more times. V is TRBV20-1 and J is TRBJ2-7, with TRBD1 matching over 7 bases. In germline, CDR1 is DFQATT, CDR2 SNEGSKA (reference sequence). This CDR3 is 15 amino acids long. V shed 0 bases, J shed 5 bases, and the junction held 10 bases outside the gene matches. CDR3 DNA: TGCAGTGCTAGAGATGGGACAGTCGATGTCCACGAGCAGTACTTC. Translation gives CSARDGTVDVHEQYF.

The V call is TRBV19, the J call TRBJ1-5; D is possibly TRBD1 (5 bases). The CDR3 consists of 15 residues. The V end was cut by 1 base, the J end by 4 bases, with 11 bases between. Germline loops: CDR1 LNHDA, CDR2 SQIVND (reference sequence). The CDR3 is CASSIGVTANQPQHF. CDR3 coding DNA: TGTGCCAGTAGTATAGGGGTGACAGCAAATCAGCCCCAGCATTTT.

This clonotype has ten or more counts. The V gene is TRBV6-2 or TRBV6-3, the J gene TRBJ2-1, with 10 bases lining up with TRBD1. Trimming cost V 0 bases and J 9 bases; bases outside gene matches: 8. The CDR3 is made up of 16 amino acids. Germline V gives CDR1 MNHEY, CDR2 SVGEGT. The CDR3 reads CASSYSRDRGFGEQFF. CDR3 nucleotides: TGTGCCAGCAGTTACTCGAGGGACAGGGGATTCGGTGAGCAGTTCTTC.

This clonotype was observed a handful of times. Germline and junction disagree at one end, which may indicate a read error. The chain links TRBV28 to TRBJ1-1; 7 bases align to TRBD1. This CDR3 comprises 14 residues. Germline V gives CDR1 MDHEN, CDR2 SYDVKM. CDR3 sequence (DNA): TGTGCCAGCAGTTCCACGGGACAGTATAACTTAGGGGGTTTT. Amino acid sequence: CASSSTGQYNLGGF.

In its sample, this clonotype was seen many times. The J gene is TRBJ1-1, the V gene TRBV12-3 or TRBV12-4; D perhaps matches TRBD1 (6 bases). This CDR3 region has 11 residues. V lost 6 bases, J lost 11 bases, and 13 bases lay in between. CDR3 sequence: CASSQGYAAFF. Here the CDR3 DNA reads TGTGCCAGCAGCCAGGGGTACGCGGCTTTCTTT.

The V and J genes are TRBV10-3 and TRBJ2-1, with TRBD1 matching 7 bases. Germline lookup yields CDR1 ENHRY and CDR2 SYGVKD. With V trimmed by 7 bases and J by 5 bases, 8 bases remained unmatched. The CDR3 sequence is 14 residues long. The CDR3 loop is CAINSGQRHNEQFF. CDR3 sequence (DNA): TGTGCCATCAACTCGGGACAGCGGCACAATGAGCAGTTCTTC.

There are a few counts of this clonotype. The chain recombines TRBV20-1 with TRBJ1-1; D may be TRBD1 (5 bases). Trimming removed 3 bases from V and 10 bases from J, with 18 bases in between. This CDR3 contains 13 residues. Germline assignment: CDR1 DFQATT and CDR2 SNEGSKA (reference sequence). The CDR3 loop is CSARGPRDWVAFF. CDR3 sequence (DNA): TGCAGTGCTAGGGGACCACGGGATTGGGTAGCTTTCTTT.

This clonotype was seen at least ten times. The chain couples TRBV20-1 to TRBJ2-3; 9 bases agree with TRBD2. The CDR3 consists of 17 residues. Germline CDR1 DFQATT, CDR2 SNEGSKA (reference sequence). Trimming at V came to 3 bases and at J to 0 bases, leaving 10 bases not matched to a gene. The chain's CDR3 is CSASVWLAGPSTDTQYF. The CDR3 nucleotides read TGCAGTGCTAGTGTTTGGCTAGCGGGGCCTAGCACAGATACGCAGTATTTT.

At least ten counts were recorded for this clonotype. This chain uses TRBV2 with TRBJ1-1; D unclear. This CDR3 spans 11 amino acids. With 6 bases removed from V and 6 bases from J, the gap between germline ends came to 8 bases. The V gene's germline CDR1 is SNHLY and CDR2 FYNNEI. CDR3 coding DNA: TGTGCCAGCAGGATAACACCTGAAGCTTTCTTT. This encodes CASRITPEAFF.

This clonotype occurred many times. The J gene is TRBJ1-1, the V gene TRBV19; 7 bases align to TRBD1. V lost 6 bases and J lost 4; bases outside the gene matches: 8. Germline assignment: CDR1 LNHDA and CDR2 SQIVND (reference sequence). This CDR3 has 14 residues. Here the CDR3 reads CASSPPTGPTEAFF. DNA of the CDR3: TGTGCCAGTAGCCCTCCGACAGGGCCCACTGAAGCTTTCTTT.

This clonotype was detected many times. The gene calls are TRBV9 and TRBJ1-2, with a tentative D call TRBD1 (5 bases). V shed 0 bases and J shed 8 bases, with 11 bases lying between them. This CDR3 has 13 amino acids. The germline CDR1 and CDR2 sequences are SGDLS and YYNGEE. CDR3 amino acids: CASSVGAGRGYTF. The CDR3 bases are TGTGCCAGCAGCGTAGGGGCAGGGAGAGGCTACACCTTC.

This clonotype was counted only a few times. The chain employs TRBV29-1 and TRBJ1-2; no firm D call. The V gene lost 1 base and the J gene lost 6 bases, with 6 bases spanning the gap. The CDR3 runs 11 residues. Germline V gene sequence: CDR1 SQVTM, CDR2 ANQGSEA. CDR3 sequence: CSVEGVDGYTF. The DNA for the CDR3 is TGCAGCGTTGAAGGGGTGGATGGCTACACCTTC.

Only a few counts were recorded for this clonotype. The chain couples TRBV6-2 or TRBV6-3 to TRBJ2-3; 9 bases agree with TRBD2. This CDR3 has 15 amino acids. Germline CDR1 MNHEY, CDR2 SVGEGT. Losses at the gene ends were 2 bases for V and 4 bases for J; bases not matched to a gene: 4. This chain's CDR3 is CASSYPGLAPDTQYF. For the CDR3, the DNA is TGTGCCAGCAGTTACCCGGGACTAGCTCCAGATACGCAGTATTTT.

This clonotype was seen at least ten times. The chain joins TRBV3-1 to TRBJ1-5; D remains unclear. The CDR3 is 11 amino acids. The germline CDR1 and CDR2 sequences are LGHDT and YNNKEL (reference sequence). V was trimmed by 0 bases and J by 6 bases, leaving 0 bases between them. CDR3: CASSQDQPQHF. The CDR3, as DNA: TGTGCCAGCAGCCAAGATCAGCCCCAGCATTTT.

In its sample, this clonotype was seen many times. The chain carries TRBV2 and TRBJ2-1, with 7 bases aligning to TRBD2. There are 11 residues in the CDR3. The germline V gene encodes CDR1 SNHLY and CDR2 FYNNEI. V was clipped by 6 bases and J by 13 bases; unmatched bases: 6. The CDR3 region is CASRAGVDQFF. CDR3 bases: TGTGCCAGCAGGGCGGGAGTCGACCAGTTCTTC.

This clonotype was counted many times. This chain links TRBV2 with TRBJ1-1; D may be TRBD1 (5 bases). The CDR3 is 12 amino acids. Per germline, CDR1 SNHLY and CDR2 FYNNEI. V was clipped by 8 bases and J by 3 bases, with 10 bases between them. CDR3 loop: CASGASDTEAFF. CDR3 DNA: TGTGCCAGCGGGGCCAGCGACACTGAAGCTTTCTTT. Using reference TRBV2 and TRBJ1-1 for the parts outside the CDR3, the full variable domain is EPEVTQTPSHQVTQMGQEVILRCVPISNHLYFYWYRQILGQKVEFLVSFYNNEISEKSEIFDDQFSVERPDGSNFTLKIRSTKLEDSAMYFCASGASDTEAFFGQGTRLTVV.

This clonotype was seen at least ten times. The J gene is TRBJ2-1, the V gene TRBV5-1; D is tentatively TRBD1 or TRBD2 (6 bases each). The germline V and J ends were trimmed by 1 base and 0 bases, with 11 bases remaining between them. Germline CDR1 reads SGHRS; CDR2 reads YFSETQ. CDR3 length: 16 amino acids. The CDR3 coding sequence is TGCGCCAGCAGCTTGAACGGGGGCGCCTCCTACAATGAGCAGTTCTTC. Residues: CASSLNGGASYNEQFF.

This clonotype has a count of ten or more. The chain links TRBV29-1 to TRBJ1-1, with 7 bases fitting TRBD1. This CDR3 is built from 13 residues. Looked up from germline, CDR1 is SQVTM and CDR2 is ANQGSEA. With V trimmed by 0 bases and J by 11 bases, 9 bases remained unmatched. The chain's CDR3 is CSVEDEGARQAFF. CDR3 nucleotide sequence: TGCAGCGTTGAAGATGAGGGGGCGAGGCAGGCTTTCTTT. The full variable domain, in which reference TRBV29-1 and TRBJ1-1 provide the parts outside the CDR3, is SAVISQKPSRDICQRGTSLTIQCQVDSQVTMMFWYRQQPGQSLTLIATANQGSEATYESGFVIDKFPISRPNLTFSTLTVSNMSPEDSSIYLCSVEDEGARQAFFGQGTRLTVV.

This chain joins TRBV20-1 and TRBJ2-6, with D hard to call. V was shortened by 5 bases and J by 1 base, with 12 bases between the two germline ends. Germline V gene data show CDR1 as DFQATT and CDR2 as SNEGSKA (reference sequence). The CDR3 is 15 amino acids. The DNA of the CDR3 is TGCAGTGCTCCGGGCCTAAAATCTGGGGCCAACGTCCTGACTTTC. Residues: CSAPGLKSGANVLTF.

This clonotype was recorded many times. This chain's CDR3 is CASSAKVHDRTDTQYF. CDR3 nucleotide sequence: TGTGCCAGCAGCGCGAAAGTTCACGACAGGACAGATACGCAGTATTTT. The chain links TRBV7-8 to TRBJ2-3, with D maybe TRBD1 (6 bases). Germline V gene data show CDR1 as SGHVS and CDR2 as FQNEAQ. The CDR3 is 16 residues long. V gave up 5 bases and J gave up 3 bases, with 18 bases separating them.

This clonotype turned up a few times. The chain combines TRBV10-3 with TRBJ1-1, with 7 bases that match TRBD1. The CDR3 loop spans 14 amino acids. Germline V gene data show CDR1 as ENHRY and CDR2 as SYGVKD. The V and J ends lost 11 bases and 0 bases, in that order; junction bases with no gene match: 9. The CDR3 DNA follows: TGTGCCGCACGGGAGGGACAGCTGAACACTGAAGCTTTCTTT. This sequence encodes CAAREGQLNTEAFF.

This clonotype was seen at least ten times. This likely reflects a read error, since a far larger clone is one base away. CDR3 coding DNA: TGTGCCAGCAGCCCCCCGGGACTAGCGGGAGACGAGCAGTACTTC. Protein product: CASSPPGLAGDEQYF. The rearrangement uses TRBV12-3 or TRBV12-4 and TRBJ2-7; 14 bases are shared with TRBD2. The CDR3 runs 15 residues. The junction had 6 bases not matched to a gene; V was cut back by 6 bases and J by 5 bases.

The chain uses TRBV5-1 and TRBJ2-7; D remains unclear. The CDR3 contains 13 residues. Germline values: CDR1 SGHRS, CDR2 YFSETQ. Trimming took off 0 bases at V and 3 bases at J, with 7 bases between the two ends. For the CDR3, the DNA is TGCGCCAGCAGCTTGGAATCTTTCTACGAGCAGTACTTC. Its protein product is CASSLESFYEQYF.

In its sample, this clonotype was seen many times. The chain combines TRBV7-9 with TRBJ1-4; 7 positions agree with TRBD1. The CDR3 loop spans 17 amino acids. CDR1 SEHNR and CDR2 FQNEAQ come from the germline V gene (reference sequence). V lost 6 bases, J lost 14 bases, and 24 bases stayed unmatched. CDR3 amino acids: CASRPHSGTDDHGWLFF. The DNA of the CDR3 is TGTGCCAGCAGACCACATTCCGGGACAGACGACCATGGTTGGCTGTTTTTT.